Listed below are T cell receptor beta chains from one sample, sequenced in a study of shared clonotypes between healthy human individuals. Libraries were prepared by immunoSEQ multiplex PCR; TCRdb keeps only in-frame clonotypes and omits some of them. The data contain around 2.3 million clones, almost 96% of them singletons. Sequencing used naive CD4+ T cells sorted from blood. These receptors all come from a man younger than 35 in good health. The CDR3 runs from the conserved cysteine through the conserved F or W. The D gene is left open where the match is weak. Only part of the rows carry a size: once, few, many, or a class if the clone is expanded.

>TRBV5-4|-|TRBD2|TRBJ2-5
TGTGCCAGCAGCTTGGGGCTAGCGGACCAAGAGACCCAGTACTTC
CASSLGLADQETQYF
>TRBV19|-|-|TRBJ2-1
TGTGCCACCCACGTCGGCAGGGCGTACAATGAGCAGTTCTTC
CATHVGRAYNEQFF
>TRBV29-1|-|-|TRBJ1-1
TGCAGCGTCCGCTCTTACATCGGGGGAGCTTTCTTT
CSVRSYIGGAFF
>TRBV9|-|-|TRBJ2-7
TGTGCCAGCAGCGCCCTACATCGGGTCTTGTACGAGCAGTACTTC
CASSALHRVLYEQYF
>TRBV27|-|TRBD1|TRBJ1-2
TGTGCCAGCAGTATCAACTTAGAGGGGGCCTATGGCTACACCTTC
CASSINLEGAYGYTF
>TRBV11-2|-|-|TRBJ1-1
TGTGCCAGCAGCCCCCCGGGGGGCGCTGAAGCTTTCTTT
CASSPPGGAEAFF
>TRBV11-2|-|-|TRBJ2-7
TGTGCCAGCAGCATGTCTGCAGGGCCCTACGAGCAGTACTTC
CASSMSAGPYEQYF
>TRBV30|-|TRBD2|TRBJ2-1
TGTGCCTGGAGGACAGCGGGGGCCCCAGGAAAATTCTTC
CAWRTAGAPGKFF
>TRBV7-9|-|-|TRBJ2-2
TGTGCCAGCAGCGCTCAGGGACCCGGGGAGCTGTTTTTT
CASSAQGPGELFF
>TRBV5-1|-|-|TRBJ2-4
TGCGCCAGCAGCGACACAGGGCTAGCCAAAAACATTCAGTACTTC
CASSDTGLAKNIQYF
>TRBV4-1|once|-|TRBJ1-5
TGCGCCAGCAGCCCGGAGAGGACCGGGACAACGAGCAATCAGCCCCAGCATTTT
CASSPERTGTTSNQPQHF
>TRBV27|-|-|TRBJ1-6
TGTGCCAGCAGTTTAGCAGGCTCCTATAATTCACCCCTCCACTTT
CASSLAGSYNSPLHF
>TRBV5-5|-|-|TRBJ2-1
TGTGCCAGCGAAGTGAGTCGAGATGAGCAGTTCTTC
CASEVSRDEQFF